These 21 T cell receptor beta chains came from one sample sequenced in a study of T cells after yellow fever vaccination. One entry per CDR3 protein, called by TCRdb with MiXCR from the 5' RACE reads. The table has around 600,000 distinct CDR3 sequences, 9% to 15% seen once; the top ten hold 14% to 15%. This specimen consisted of PBMCs, obtained on the day of the yellow fever booster vaccination. These receptors were obtained from a man aged 30 to 45 who received the YFV17D yellow fever vaccine.

This clonotype turned up a few times. The V call is TRBV20-1, the J call TRBJ2-1; 9 bases agree with TRBD2. The germline CDR1 and CDR2 sequences are DFQATT and SNEGSKA (reference sequence). The length of the CDR3 is 13 residues. V was pared by 5 bases and J by 9 bases, with 8 bases of the junction left unmatched. As DNA, the CDR3 is TGCAGTGCTGCTGCCGGGACTAGCAGTGAGCAGTTCTTC. Translated: CSAAAGTSSEQFF.

This clonotype was detected only a few times. The chain has TRBV7-2 and TRBJ2-7; D is uncertain. The CDR3 is 14 amino acids. V was shortened by 1 base and J by 1 base, with 8 bases between the two germline ends. Germline CDR1 SGHTA, CDR2 FQGNSA. The CDR3 spells CASSLGRRSYEQYF. CDR3 bases: TGTGCCAGCAGCTTAGGAAGGAGATCCTACGAGCAGTACTTC.

This clonotype turned up a few times. This chain links TRBV24-1 with TRBJ2-5; D may be TRBD2 (6 bases). V lost 0 bases to trimming and J lost 5 bases, with 9 bases between them. Germline-derived CDR1 and CDR2 are KGHDR and SFDVKD. The CDR3 runs to 14 residues. The CDR3 here is CATSDLGGVETQYF. The CDR3 DNA is TGTGCCACCAGTGATTTGGGAGGGGTTGAGACCCAGTACTTC.

Only a few counts were recorded for this clonotype. The gene calls are TRBV27 and TRBJ1-5; D is perhaps TRBD1 (6 bases). Germline CDR1 reads MNHEY; CDR2 reads SMNVEV (reference sequence). Trimming removed 5 bases at V and 7 bases at J, with 9 bases between. The CDR3 has 12 residues. The CDR3, as DNA: TGTGCCAGCAGTCCCCAGGGGCAGCCCCAGCATTTT. It encodes CASSPQGQPQHF.

The chain joins TRBV12-3 or TRBV12-4 to TRBJ2-1; D is undetermined. Trimming shortened V by 2 bases and J by 6 bases, and 5 bases separated the two germline ends. The CDR3 has 12 amino acids. This chain's CDR3 is CASSLIPNEQFF. The CDR3 DNA sequence: TGTGCCAGCAGTTTAATTCCCAATGAGCAGTTCTTC.

This clonotype was seen repeatedly, ten times or more. At one end, the junction sequence differs from germline, possibly due to a read error. This chain uses TRBV3-1 with TRBJ2-2; D is unclear. The germline gives CDR1 LGHDT, CDR2 YNNKEL (reference sequence). The CDR3 contains 14 residues. The CDR3 is CASSQGSNTGELFF. The CDR3 nucleotides are TGCGCCAGCAGCCAAGGGTCGAACACCGGGGAGCTGTTTTTT.

This clonotype was observed at least ten times. The chain carries TRBV29-1 and TRBJ2-7, with 8 positions matching TRBD1. Germline V gives CDR1 SQVTM, CDR2 ANQGSEA. The CDR3 is 11 amino acids. The V segment lost 4 bases and the J segment 4 bases; nucleotides outside the gene matches: 0. In DNA form, the CDR3 reads TGCAGCGTTGGGGACAGGTACGAGCAGTACTTC. Protein product: CSVGDRYEQYF.

The chain carries TRBV20-1 and TRBJ2-1; TRBD2 matches 12 bases. Per the germline V gene, CDR1 is DFQATT and CDR2 is SNEGSKA (reference sequence). The CDR3 consists of 14 residues. The V segment lost 5 bases and the J segment 9 bases; nucleotides outside the gene matches: 8. Written as DNA, the CDR3 is TGCAGTGCTTCCCCCGGACTAGCGGGAACTGAGCAGTTCTTC. This encodes CSASPGLAGTEQFF.

This clonotype was seen many times. A read error may produce the germline difference seen at one junction end. This chain joins TRBV5-1 and TRBJ1-1; unclear D gene. This CDR3 spans 13 amino acids. CDR1 SGHRS and CDR2 YFSETQ come from the germline V gene. The CDR3 loop is CASSFSLNTEAFF. The DNA for the CDR3 is TGTGCCAGCAGCTTTAGCCTGAACACTGAAGCTTTCTTT.

The CDR3 DNA reads as TGTGCCAGCAGTTACCCGATTACTTGGACTAGCGGGAGGGCCGGCTCCTACGAGCAGTACTTC. It codes for CASSYPITWTSGRAGSYEQYF. The gene calls are TRBV6-2 or TRBV6-3 and TRBJ2-7, with 15 bases matching TRBD2. Germline V gene data show CDR1 as MNHEY and CDR2 as SVGEGT. This CDR3 contains 21 residues. Trimming removed 2 bases from V and 0 bases from J; junction bases left unmatched: 14.

This sequence joins TRBV5-6 and TRBJ2-7; D gene uncertain. Germline V gene lookup returns CDR1 SGHDT and CDR2 YYEEEE. The ends were cut back, 8 bases at V and 3 bases at J, with 18 bases in the middle. CDR3 length: 14 amino acids. CDR3 bases: TGTGCCAGGAGCCCCGGGCTAGTCCGCTACGAGCAGTACTTC. Amino acid sequence: CARSPGLVRYEQYF.

This chain links TRBV9 with TRBJ2-1; D uncertain. The CDR3 is made up of 15 amino acids. CDR1 is SGDLS, CDR2 YYNGEE, per germline. Trimming pared 0 bases from V and 9 bases from J, leaving 16 bases between. This CDR3 is CASSVGANKAAEQFF. The CDR3 region has the DNA TGTGCCAGCAGCGTAGGGGCTAATAAGGCTGCTGAGCAGTTCTTC.

This clonotype was picked up a small number of times. This chain joins TRBV11-2 and TRBJ2-5; no firm D call. The CDR3 sequence is 12 residues long. Trimming cost V 7 bases and J 5 bases, with 11 bases left between them. Germline CDR1 SGHAT, CDR2 FQNNGV. The CDR3 sequence is CASNSQSETQYF. The CDR3, as DNA: TGTGCCAGCAATTCCCAGTCCGAGACCCAGTACTTC.

This clonotype was counted between two and nine times. The chain recombines TRBV18 with TRBJ2-1; 8 bases are shared with TRBD2. The CDR3 sequence is 18 residues long. V dropped 3 bases and J dropped 3; count of bases not matched to a gene: 13. The V gene's germline CDR1 is KGHSH and CDR2 LQKENI. CDR3 loop: CASSPPISSGFRYNEQFF. In DNA, the CDR3 is TGTGCCAGCTCACCGCCTATTTCTAGCGGGTTTCGCTACAATGAGCAGTTCTTC.

V gene TRBV6-5 combines with J gene TRBJ2-7, with D perhaps being TRBD1 or TRBD2 (5 bases each). With 5 bases removed from V and 5 bases from J, the gap between germline ends came to 13 bases. Germline loops: CDR1 MNHEY, CDR2 SVGAGI. The CDR3 spans 13 residues. CDR3 in DNA: TGTGCCAGCAGTAACCCAGGGACGAACGAGCAGTACTTC. It yields the protein CASSNPGTNEQYF.

This clonotype was seen a few times. V gene TRBV29-1 combines with J gene TRBJ2-3; D perhaps matches TRBD1 (5 bases). Germline V gene sequence: CDR1 SQVTM, CDR2 ANQGSEA. V was shortened by 8 bases and J by 2 bases, with 14 bases between the two germline ends. The CDR3 extends over 13 amino acids. The CDR3 loop reads CSPEGVDTDTQYF. For the CDR3, the DNA is TGCAGCCCCGAAGGGGTGGACACAGATACGCAGTATTTT.

This chain connects TRBV28 to TRBJ1-1; D unresolved. Trimming pared 5 bases from V and 3 bases from J, leaving 13 bases between. The CDR3 contains 14 residues. The germline gives CDR1 MDHEN, CDR2 SYDVKM. CDR3 in amino acids: CASSPLRYYTEAFF. In nucleotides, the CDR3 is TGTGCCAGCAGTCCTCTTCGCTACTACACTGAAGCTTTCTTT.

The V and J genes are TRBV20-1 and TRBJ1-5; D is perhaps TRBD1 (6 bases). V was trimmed by 5 bases and J by 4 bases, leaving 18 bases between them. In germline, CDR1 is DFQATT, CDR2 SNEGSKA (reference sequence). This CDR3 comprises 15 residues. CDR3 in DNA: TGCAGTGCTTCGACGGGGGGGGCTGAGAATCAGCCCCAGCATTTT. This sequence encodes CSASTGGAENQPQHF.

The rearrangement uses TRBV30 and TRBJ1-1; a weak D match, TRBD1 (6 bases). V lost 0 bases, J lost 5 bases, and 25 bases lay in between. Looked up from germline, CDR1 is GTSNPN and CDR2 is SVGIG (reference sequence). The CDR3 runs to 18 residues. CDR3 nucleotides: TGTGCCTGGAGTGTAACCCGCGGGGGCGCGAAGTGGGTTACTGAAGCTTTCTTT. It translates to CAWSVTRGGAKWVTEAFF.

This clonotype was counted a few times. CDR3 amino acids: CSARVLAGGGELFF. The DNA for the CDR3 is TGCAGTGCTAGAGTACTAGCGGGAGGTGGGGAGCTGTTTTTT. The chain couples TRBV20-1 to TRBJ2-2; 12 nucleotides agree with TRBD2. Germline V gene data show CDR1 as DFQATT and CDR2 as SNEGSKA (reference sequence). V shed 1 base, J shed 8 bases, and the junction held 2 bases outside the gene matches. This CDR3 contains 14 residues.

The rearrangement links TRBV12-3 or TRBV12-4 to TRBJ2-5; unclear D gene. The ends were cut back, 6 bases at V and 0 bases at J, with 11 bases in the middle. The CDR3 is made up of 14 amino acids. CDR3: CASRPTAYQETQYF. The DNA for the CDR3 is TGTGCCAGCAGGCCCACAGCGTACCAAGAGACCCAGTACTTC.